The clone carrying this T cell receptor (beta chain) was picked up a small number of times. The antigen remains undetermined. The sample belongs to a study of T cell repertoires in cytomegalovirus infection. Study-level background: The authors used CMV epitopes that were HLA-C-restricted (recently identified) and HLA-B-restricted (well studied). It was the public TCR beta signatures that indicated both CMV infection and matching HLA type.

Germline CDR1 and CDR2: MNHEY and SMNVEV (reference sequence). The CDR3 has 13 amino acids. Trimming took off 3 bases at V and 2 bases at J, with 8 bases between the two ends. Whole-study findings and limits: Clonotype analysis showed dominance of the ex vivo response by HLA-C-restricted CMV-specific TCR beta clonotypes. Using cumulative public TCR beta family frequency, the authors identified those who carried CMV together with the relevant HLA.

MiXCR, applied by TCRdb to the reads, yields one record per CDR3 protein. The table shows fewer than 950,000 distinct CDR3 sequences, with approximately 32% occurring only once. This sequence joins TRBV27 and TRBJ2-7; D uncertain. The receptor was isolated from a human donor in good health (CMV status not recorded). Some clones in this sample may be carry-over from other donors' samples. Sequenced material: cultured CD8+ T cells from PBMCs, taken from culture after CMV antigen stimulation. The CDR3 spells CASSFGPPYEQYF. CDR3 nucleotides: TGTGCCAGCAGTTTTGGCCCCCCCTACGAGCAGTACTTC.